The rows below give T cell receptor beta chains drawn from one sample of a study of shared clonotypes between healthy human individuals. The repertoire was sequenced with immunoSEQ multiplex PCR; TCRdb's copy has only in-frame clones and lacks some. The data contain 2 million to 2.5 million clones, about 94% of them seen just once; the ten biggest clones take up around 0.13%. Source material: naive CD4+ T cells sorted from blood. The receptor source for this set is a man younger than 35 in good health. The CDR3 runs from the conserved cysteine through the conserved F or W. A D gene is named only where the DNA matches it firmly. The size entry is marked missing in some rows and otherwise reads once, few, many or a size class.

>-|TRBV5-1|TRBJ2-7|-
TGCGCCAGCAGCTTGACGGGGACCACAGAGCAGTACTTC
CASSLTGTTEQYF
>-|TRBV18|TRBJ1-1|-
TGTGCCAGCTCACCATCTCCTATAAGCGGCACTGAAGCTTTCTTT
CASSPSPISGTEAFF
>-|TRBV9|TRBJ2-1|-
TGTGCCAGCAGCGTAGGAGCTGAGCAGTTCTTC
CASSVGAEQFF
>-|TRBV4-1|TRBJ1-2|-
TGCGCCAGCAGCCAAGCCGGGGGCCAGGGTGGCTATGGCTACACCTTC
CASSQAGGQGGYGYTF
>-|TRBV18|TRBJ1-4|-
TGTGCCAGCTCACCACCGGCACAGGGACCGCATGAAAAACTGTTTTTT
CASSPPAQGPHEKLFF
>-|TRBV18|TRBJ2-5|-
TGTGCCAGCTCACCAATTGGTGAAGAGACCCAGTACTTC
CASSPIGEETQYF
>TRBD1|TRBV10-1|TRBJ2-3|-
TGCGCCAGCAGCCCCATAGTGGGACAGGGCAACCCAGATACGCAGTATTTT
CASSPIVGQGNPDTQYF
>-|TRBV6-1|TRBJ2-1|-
TGTGCCAGCACCGAAGGGGACGGGGCCTACAATGAGCAGTTCTTC
CASTEGDGAYNEQFF
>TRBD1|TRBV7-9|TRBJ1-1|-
TGTGCCAGCAGCACGGACGGGACAGGGTACATTTTCTTT
CASSTDGTGYIFF
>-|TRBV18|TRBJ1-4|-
TGTGCCAGCTCACCCCCAGGGGACGAAAAACTGTTTTTT
CASSPPGDEKLFF
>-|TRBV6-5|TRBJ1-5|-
TGTGCCAGCAGTCCGGGATTTTTTAGCAATCAGCCCCAGCATTTT
CASSPGFFSNQPQHF
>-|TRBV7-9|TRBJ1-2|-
TGTGCCAGCAGCTTAGTTGTTGGGGCGCTTCACTATGGCTACACCTTC
CASSLVVGALHYGYTF
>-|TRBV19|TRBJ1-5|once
TGTGCCAGTAGTATCTCAGGGGTTCAGCCCCAGCATTTT
CASSISGVQPQHF
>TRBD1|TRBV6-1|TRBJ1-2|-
TGTGCCAGCAGTGACTATTCGGGACAGGCAGCTAACTATGGCTACACCTTC
CASSDYSGQAANYGYTF
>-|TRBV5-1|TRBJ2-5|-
TGCGCCAGCAGCTTGGCCAGTGGGGGCCTAAAAGAGACCCAGTACTTC
CASSLASGGLKETQYF
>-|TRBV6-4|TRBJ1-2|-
TGTGCCAGCAGTGACTCTAGCCGATCATATGGCTACACCTTC
CASSDSSRSYGYTF
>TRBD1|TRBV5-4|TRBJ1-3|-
TGTGCCAGCAGCAAAGGAAAAGGACAGGGGAGAAACACCATATATTTT
CASSKGKGQGRNTIYF
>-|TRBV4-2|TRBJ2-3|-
TGTGCCAGCAGCCAAGAACTGGACGGGCGTACGCAGTATTTT
CASSQELDGRTQYF
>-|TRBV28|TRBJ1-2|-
TGTGCCAGCAGTCCGCCGGGGCGGGATGGCTACACCTTC
CASSPPGRDGYTF
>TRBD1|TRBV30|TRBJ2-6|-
TGTGCCTGGAGTGTAATGGGACAGTCTGGGGCCAACGTCCTGACTTTC
CAWSVMGQSGANVLTF
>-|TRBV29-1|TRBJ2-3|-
TGCAGCGCCGGGCTGTGGGCAGAAGGAGATACGCAGTATTTT
CSAGLWAEGDTQYF
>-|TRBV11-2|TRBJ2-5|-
TGTGCCAGCAGCTTAGAAAGGGCTGGTCGGGAGACCCAGTACTTC
CASSLERAGRETQYF
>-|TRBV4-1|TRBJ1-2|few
TGCGCCAGCAGCCTGGCAAGGGGGGGGAACTATGGCTACACCTTC
CASSLARGGNYGYTF
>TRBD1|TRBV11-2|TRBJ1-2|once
TGTGCCAGCAGCCGACAGGGGGCCTATGGCTACACCTTC
CASSRQGAYGYTF
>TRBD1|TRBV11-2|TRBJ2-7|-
TGTGCCAGCAGCTTATTTGGGACAGGGGTCTCCTACGAGCAGTACTTC
CASSLFGTGVSYEQYF
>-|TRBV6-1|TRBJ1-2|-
TGTGCCAGCAGGAAGGGGCAGGGGAGTCATGGCTACACCTTC
CASRKGQGSHGYTF
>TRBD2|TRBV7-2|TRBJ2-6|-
TGTGCCAGCAGCTTAGCCCGACTAGCGGGGGTATTAGTGTCTGGGGCCAACGTCCTGACTTTC
CASSLARLAGVLVSGANVLTF
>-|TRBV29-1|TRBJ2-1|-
TGCAGCGGGGGACAAGCCTACAATGAGCAGTTCTTC
CSGGQAYNEQFF
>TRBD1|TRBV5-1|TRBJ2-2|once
TGCGCCAGCAGCCCTGACAGGGCGAACACCGGGGAGCTGTTTTTT
CASSPDRANTGELFF
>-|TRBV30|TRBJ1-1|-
TGTGCCTACGAAGGGGTAAGGCAAGCGAACACTGAAGCTTTCTTT
CAYEGVRQANTEAFF
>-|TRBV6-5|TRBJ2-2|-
TGTGCCAGCCTTTCCCCTAACACCGGGGAGCTGTTTTTT
CASLSPNTGELFF
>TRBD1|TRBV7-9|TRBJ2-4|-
TGTGCCAGCAGCTTCCCGACAGGGCAAAACATTCAGTACTTC
CASSFPTGQNIQYF
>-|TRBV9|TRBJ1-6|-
TGTGCCAGCAGCGTAGCTATGGAGTCACCCCTCCACTTT
CASSVAMESPLHF
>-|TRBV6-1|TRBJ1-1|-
TGTGCCAGCACTTTTTATGAGAACACTGAAGCTTTCTTT
CASTFYENTEAFF
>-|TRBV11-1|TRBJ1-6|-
TGTGCCAGCAGCCGTCAGAGCTCCTATAATTCACCCCTCCACTTT
CASSRQSSYNSPLHF
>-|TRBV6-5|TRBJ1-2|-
TGTGCCAGCAAAAGACACCCCGGGGATGGCTACACCTTC
CASKRHPGDGYTF
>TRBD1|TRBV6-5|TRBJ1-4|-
TGTGCCAGCAGTTACTCGGGACAGGGAGGAGAAAAACTGTTTTTT
CASSYSGQGGEKLFF
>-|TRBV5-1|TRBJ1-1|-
TGCGCCAGCAGCTTGGCCGTGGATTTGGGCACTGAAGCTTTCTTT
CASSLAVDLGTEAFF
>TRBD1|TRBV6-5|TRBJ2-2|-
TGTGCCAGCAGCCGCGGGACAGGGGGAATCGGGGAGCTGTTTTTT
CASSRGTGGIGELFF
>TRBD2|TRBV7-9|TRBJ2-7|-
TGTGCCAGCAGTGTTTTAGCGGGGGGCTACGAGCAGTACTTC
CASSVLAGGYEQYF
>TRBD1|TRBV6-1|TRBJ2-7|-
TGTGCCAGCAGTGAAGTCCCAGGGGGCTACGAGCAGTACTTC
CASSEVPGGYEQYF
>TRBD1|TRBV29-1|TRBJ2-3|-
TGCAGCGCCAAGAAGGACAGGGGGCCGGATACGCAGTATTTT
CSAKKDRGPDTQYF
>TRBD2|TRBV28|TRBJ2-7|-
TGTGCCAGCCGAAATCCGGGACTAGCGGGAGAGACCCCCTACGAGCAGTACTTC
CASRNPGLAGETPYEQYF
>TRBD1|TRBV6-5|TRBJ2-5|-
TGTGCCAGCAGCACCGGGACAGCATCTCAAGAGACCCAGTACTTC
CASSTGTASQETQYF
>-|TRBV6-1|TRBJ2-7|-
TGTGCCAGCAGTCGAACAGGTGACTACGAGCAGTACTTC
CASSRTGDYEQYF
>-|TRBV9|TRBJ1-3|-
TGTGCCAGCAGCGTCGGGCTTTCTGGAAACACCATATATTTT
CASSVGLSGNTIYF
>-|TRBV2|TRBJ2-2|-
TGTGCCAGCCGTCGACAGAGGAACACCGGGGAGCTGTTTTTT
CASRRQRNTGELFF
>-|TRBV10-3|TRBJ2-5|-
TGTGCCATCAGTGAGCGGGTGGGGGAGACCCAGTACTTC
CAISERVGETQYF
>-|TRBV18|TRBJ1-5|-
TGTGCCAGCTCACCACTGACAGACAGACAGCCCCAGCATTTT
CASSPLTDRQPQHF
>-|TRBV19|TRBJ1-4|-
TGTGCCAGTAGTATGTCAGCGACTAATGAAAAACTGTTTTTT
CASSMSATNEKLFF
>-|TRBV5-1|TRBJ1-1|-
TGCGCCAGCAGTCCAGACTGGAACACTGAAGCTTTCTTT
CASSPDWNTEAFF
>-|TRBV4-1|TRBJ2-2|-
TGCGCCAGCAGCCAAGAGTTCGGGTTCTATACCGGGGAGCTGTTTTTT
CASSQEFGFYTGELFF